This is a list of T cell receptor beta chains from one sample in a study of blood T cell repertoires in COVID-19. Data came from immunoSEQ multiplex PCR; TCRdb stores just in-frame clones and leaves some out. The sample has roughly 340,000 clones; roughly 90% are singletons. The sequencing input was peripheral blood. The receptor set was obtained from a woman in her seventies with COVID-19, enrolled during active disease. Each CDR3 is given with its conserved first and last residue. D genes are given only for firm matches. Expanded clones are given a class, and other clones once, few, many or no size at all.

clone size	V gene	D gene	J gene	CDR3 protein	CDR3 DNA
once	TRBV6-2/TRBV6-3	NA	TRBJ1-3	CASSSPFSGNTIYF	TGTGCCAGCAGTTCTCCTTTCTCTGGAAACACCATATATTTT
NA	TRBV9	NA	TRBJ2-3	CASSRVATDTQYF	TGTGCCAGCAGCCGAGTTGCGACAGATACGCAGTATTTT
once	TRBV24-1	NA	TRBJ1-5	CATSEPGLGQPQHF	TGTGCCACCAGTGAACCCGGACTGGGGCAGCCCCAGCATTTT
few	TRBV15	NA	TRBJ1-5	CATSREWGGPQHF	TGTGCCACCAGCAGAGAATGGGGCGGGCCCCAGCATTTT
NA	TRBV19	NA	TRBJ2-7	CASKRDREQYF	TGTGCCAGTAAAAGAGACAGGGAGCAGTACTTC
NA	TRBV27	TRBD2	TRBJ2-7	CASSSMTSGPYEQYF	TGTGCCAGCAGTTCAATGACTAGCGGTCCCTACGAGCAGTACTTC
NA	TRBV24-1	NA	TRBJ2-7	CATSDSRDKLPYEQYF	TGTGCCACCAGTGATTCTCGGGACAAACTACCCTACGAGCAGTACTTC
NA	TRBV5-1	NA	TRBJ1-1	CASSFTRDTEAFF	TGCGCCAGCAGCTTCACGAGAGACACTGAAGCTTTCTTT
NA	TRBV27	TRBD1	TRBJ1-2	CASSLTRTQGNINGYTF	TGTGCCAGCAGTTTGACCCGCACACAGGGGAACATAAATGGCTACACCTTC
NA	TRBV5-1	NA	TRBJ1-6	CASSHGLNNSPLHF	TGCGCCAGCAGTCACGGACTTAATAATTCACCCCTCCACTTT
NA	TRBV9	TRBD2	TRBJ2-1	CASSVDAGRGNEQFF	TGTGCCAGCAGCGTAGATGCGGGGAGGGGCAATGAGCAGTTCTTC
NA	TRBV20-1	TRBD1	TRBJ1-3	CSAPTGGTHPF	TGCAGTGCTCCCACAGGGGGCACTCACCCATTT
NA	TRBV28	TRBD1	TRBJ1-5	CASTFPGQGFGQPQHF	TGTGCCAGCACGTTCCCGGGACAGGGGTTTGGTCAGCCCCAGCATTTT
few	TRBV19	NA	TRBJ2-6	CALGTNVLTF	TGTGCCCTAGGAACCAACGTCCTGACTTTC
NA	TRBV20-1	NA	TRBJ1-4	CSASFYEKLFF	TGCAGTGCTAGTTTCTATGAAAAACTGTTTTTT
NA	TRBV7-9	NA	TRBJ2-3	CASSLFRDTQYF	TGTGCCAGCAGCTTATTTAGAGATACGCAGTATTTT
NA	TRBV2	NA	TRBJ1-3	CASRRSGEAGNTIYF	TGTGCCAGCAGACGATCAGGGGAAGCAGGAAACACCATATATTTT
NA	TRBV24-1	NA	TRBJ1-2	CATSDPQQGPNYGYTF	TGTGCCACCAGTGATCCGCAACAGGGCCCTAACTATGGCTACACCTTC
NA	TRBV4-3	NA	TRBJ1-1	CASSQQTGMNTEAFF	TGCGCCAGCAGCCAGCAAACGGGGATGAACACTGAAGCTTTCTTT
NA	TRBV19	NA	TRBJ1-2	CASSARDTLYGYTF	TGTGCCAGTAGTGCCCGGGACACGCTCTATGGCTACACCTTC
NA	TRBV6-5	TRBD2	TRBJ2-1	CASSYLAGGVNNEQFF	TGTGCCAGCAGTTATTTAGCGGGGGGGGTAAACAATGAGCAGTTCTTC
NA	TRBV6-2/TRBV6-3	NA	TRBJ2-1	CASSSPGSSYNEQFF	TGTGCCAGCAGTTCCCCGGGTAGCTCCTACAATGAGCAGTTCTTC
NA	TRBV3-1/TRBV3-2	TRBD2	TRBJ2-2	CASSLGRAAQNTGELFF	TGTGCCAGCAGCCTAGGGAGGGCAGCTCAAAACACCGGGGAGCTGTTTTTT
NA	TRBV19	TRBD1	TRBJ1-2	CASSSMGKGQIYGYTF	TGTGCCAGTAGTTCGATGGGGAAGGGACAGATCTATGGCTACACCTTC
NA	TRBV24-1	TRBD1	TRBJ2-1	CATSVDPPDRANEQFF	TGTGCCACCAGTGTTGACCCCCCTGACAGGGCTAATGAGCAGTTCTTC
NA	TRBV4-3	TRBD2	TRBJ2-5	CASSQTSGGEGETQYF	TGCGCCAGCAGCCAAACTAGCGGGGGCGAGGGGGAGACCCAGTACTTC
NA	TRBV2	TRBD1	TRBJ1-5	CASTGQGDQPQHF	TGTGCCAGCACTGGACAGGGCGATCAGCCCCAGCATTTT
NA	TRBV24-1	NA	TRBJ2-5	CATSDLGAGETQYF	TGTGCCACCAGTGATTTAGGAGCGGGAGAGACCCAGTACTTC
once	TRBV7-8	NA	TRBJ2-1	CASSRTRLSYNEQFF	TGTGCCAGCAGTCGAACCCGTCTATCCTACAATGAGCAGTTCTTC
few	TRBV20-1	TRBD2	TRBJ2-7	CSASGTSGGGDEQYF	TGCAGTGCTAGTGGGACTAGCGGGGGGGGCGACGAGCAGTACTTC
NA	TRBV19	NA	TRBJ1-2	CASSMGAFFYGYTF	TGTGCCAGTAGTATGGGGGCTTTTTTCTATGGCTACACCTTC
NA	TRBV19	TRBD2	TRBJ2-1	CASSIGTSGSYNEQFF	TGTGCCAGTAGTATAGGCACTAGCGGGTCCTACAATGAGCAGTTCTTC
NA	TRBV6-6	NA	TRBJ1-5	CASSYPTGINQPQHF	TGTGCCAGCAGTTACCCCACAGGGATCAATCAGCCCCAGCATTTT
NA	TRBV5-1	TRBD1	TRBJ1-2	CASSGQGAHYGYTF	TGCGCCAGCAGCGGACAGGGGGCTCACTATGGCTACACCTTC
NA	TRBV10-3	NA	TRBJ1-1	CAISESRYTEAFF	TGTGCCATCAGTGAATCCAGGTACACTGAAGCTTTCTTT
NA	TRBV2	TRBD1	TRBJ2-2	CASSEGQGITGELFF	TGTGCCAGCAGTGAGGGACAGGGGATCACCGGGGAGCTGTTTTTT
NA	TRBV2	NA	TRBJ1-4	CASSGRPRGNEKLFF	TGTGCCAGCAGTGGACGACCTAGGGGGAATGAAAAACTGTTTTTT
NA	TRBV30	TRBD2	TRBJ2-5	CAWTAGTSGPRTQYF	TGTGCCTGGACTGCCGGGACTAGCGGGCCAAGGACCCAGTACTTC
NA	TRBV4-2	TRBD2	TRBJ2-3	CASSQGGIAGALDTQYF	TGTGCCAGCAGCCAAGGGGGCATAGCGGGGGCCTTAGATACGCAGTATTTT
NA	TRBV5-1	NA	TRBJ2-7	CASSLVSGNHEQYF	TGCGCCAGCAGCTTGGTATCGGGGAACCACGAGCAGTACTTC
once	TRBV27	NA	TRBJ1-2	CASSYGVNYGYTF	TGTGCCAGCAGTTACGGGGTGAACTATGGCTACACCTTC
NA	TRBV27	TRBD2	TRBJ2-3	CASSLILAGGPDTQYF	TGTGCCAGCAGTTTAATCCTAGCGGGGGGGCCAGATACGCAGTATTTT
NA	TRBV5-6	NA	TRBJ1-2	CASRSSGENYGYTF	TGTGCCAGCAGGTCGTCGGGGGAGAACTATGGCTACACCTTC
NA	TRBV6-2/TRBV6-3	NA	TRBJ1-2	CASSYGADYGYTF	TGTGCCAGCAGTTACGGGGCTGACTATGGCTACACCTTC
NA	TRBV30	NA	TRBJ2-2	CAWTGGGPGELFF	TGTGCCTGGACAGGTGGGGGCCCCGGGGAGCTGTTTTTT
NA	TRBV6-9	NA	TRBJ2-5	CASSYFLFRETQYF	TGTGCCAGCAGTTACTTTTTATTCAGGGAGACCCAGTACTTC
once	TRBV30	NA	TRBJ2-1	CAWSPLTSSYNEQFF	TGTGCCTGGAGTCCGCTCACAAGCTCCTACAATGAGCAGTTCTTC
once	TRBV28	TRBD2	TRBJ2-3	CASSPAGPTDTQYF	TGTGCCAGCAGTCCAGCGGGACCCACAGATACGCAGTATTTT
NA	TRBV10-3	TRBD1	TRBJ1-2	CAISARQGDYGYTF	TGTGCCATCAGTGCCCGACAGGGGGACTATGGCTACACCTTC
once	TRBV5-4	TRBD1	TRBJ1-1	CASSLNEGAPTEAFF	TGTGCCAGCAGCTTGAACGAGGGGGCGCCGACTGAAGCTTTCTTT
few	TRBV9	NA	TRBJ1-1	CASSVAGRDTEAFF	TGTGCCAGCAGCGTAGCTGGGCGAGACACTGAAGCTTTCTTT
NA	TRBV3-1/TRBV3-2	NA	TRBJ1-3	CASSQDRGNTIYF	TGTGCCAGCAGCCAAGATCGGGGAAACACCATATATTTT
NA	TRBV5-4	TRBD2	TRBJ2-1	CASSFPISGGRVDEQFF	TGTGCCAGCAGCTTTCCTATTAGCGGGGGGCGGGTAGATGAGCAGTTCTTC